Each of the 11 T cell receptor beta chains below was sequenced from the same sample in a study of blood T cell repertoires in COVID-19. Some clones are missing from TCRdb's copy, which holds only in-frame ones; the method was immunoSEQ multiplex PCR. The sample yields 200,000 or so clones, roughly 84% seen once. The sample comprised PBMCs or T cells enriched from blood (not recorded which). These receptors were taken from a man between 35 and 55 years old who had recovered from COVID-19.

The chain uses TRBV3-1 (or the pseudogene TRBV3-2) and TRBJ2-5; 10 nucleotides line up with TRBD1. With V trimmed by 4 bases and J by 8 bases, 7 bases remained unmatched. Germline CDR1 LGHDT, CDR2 YNNKEL (reference sequence). The CDR3 sequence is 14 residues long. The CDR3: CASSRAGTGDTQYF. The CDR3 DNA reads as TGTGCCAGCAGCCGAGCCGGGACAGGGGACACCCAGTACTTC.

The rearrangement uses TRBV25-1 and TRBJ1-6, with TRBD1 as a possible D gene (6 bases). Per germline, CDR1 MGHDK and CDR2 SYGVNS. V lost 2 bases to trimming and J lost 9 bases, with 11 bases between them. This CDR3 comprises 14 residues. CDR3 amino acids: CASSEGGQSSPLHF. CDR3 DNA sequence: TGTGCCAGCAGTGAAGGAGGACAGAGTTCACCCCTCCACTTT. Filled out from reference TRBV25-1 and TRBJ1-6, the complete variable domain reads EADIYQTPRYLVIGTGKKITLECSQTMGHDKMYWYQQDPGMELHLIHYSYGVNSTEKGDLSSESTVSRIRTEHFPLTLESARPSHTSQYLCASSEGGQSSPLHFGNGTRLTVT.

The V and J genes are TRBV19 and TRBJ2-7, with 10 positions matching TRBD1. V lost 10 bases, J lost 6 bases, and 9 bases stayed unmatched. CDR3 length equals 13 residues. Germline V gene sequence: CDR1 LNHDA, CDR2 SQIVND (reference sequence). The CDR3 sequence is CATSKTGGLEQYF. The CDR3 DNA reads as TGTGCCACAAGTAAGACAGGGGGCCTCGAGCAGTACTTC.

The chain joins TRBV9 to TRBJ2-3; 10 positions agree with TRBD2. This CDR3 spans 15 amino acids. The V and J ends lost 3 bases and 2 bases, in that order; junction bases with no gene match: 3. Germline-derived CDR1 and CDR2 are SGDLS and YYNGEE. CDR3 nucleotides: TGTGCCAGCAGCGCTAGCGGGGGTAACACAGATACGCAGTATTTT. This translates into CASSASGGNTDTQYF. The full variable domain, completed using reference TRBV9 and TRBJ2-3, is DSGVTQTPKHLITATGQRVTLRCSPRSGDLSVYWYQQSLDQGLQFLIQYYNGEERAKGNILERFSAQQFPDLHSELNLSSLELGDSALYFCASSASGGNTDTQYFGPGTRLTVL.

V gene TRBV4-2 combines with J gene TRBJ1-2, with 12 bases aligning to TRBD1. In germline, CDR1 is LGHNA, CDR2 YNFKEQ. CDR3 length: 18 residues. V lost 3 bases, J lost 6 bases, and 14 bases stayed unmatched. CDR3 nucleotides: TGTGCCAGCAGCCAGGACTCCGGGACAGGGGGCAGGAGGAATGGCTACACCTTC. It is translated as CASSQDSGTGGRRNGYTF.

Notes on this clone: This sample also contains other DNA sequences that code for the same CDR3. This chain links TRBV6-5 with TRBJ1-1; TRBD1 might be the D (5 bases). V lost 6 bases and J 2 bases, leaving 13 bases between the germline ends. Germline-derived CDR1 and CDR2 are MNHEY and SVGAGI. The CDR3 contains 14 residues. The CDR3 DNA sequence: TGTGCCAGCAGAACCGACAGAGCCAACACTGAAGCTTTCTTT. Its translation: CASRTDRANTEAFF.

The chain combines TRBV24-1 with TRBJ1-5, with TRBD1 matching 9 bases. Per germline, CDR1 KGHDR and CDR2 SFDVKD. The CDR3 has 19 amino acids. V was clipped by 3 bases and J by 3 bases; unmatched bases: 14. CDR3 nucleotides: TGTGCCACCAGTGATCAACCCCCGGGACAGGGTAGGGACAATCAGCCCCAGCATTTT. Amino acids: CATSDQPPGQGRDNQPQHF.

This rearrangement joins TRBV7-9 to TRBJ1-1, with D hard to call. Trimming took 5 bases from V and 2 from J, leaving 9 bases between them. This CDR3 is built from 13 residues. Germline CDR1 is SEHNR and CDR2 is FQNEAQ (reference sequence). CDR3 bases: TGTGCCAGCAGCGACATGTTCAACACTGAAGCTTTCTTT. Residues: CASSDMFNTEAFF.

The rearrangement joins TRBV5-1 to TRBJ1-2, with no clear D. Germline assignment: CDR1 SGHRS and CDR2 YFSETQ. V lost 0 bases, J lost 1 base, and 7 bases lay in between. This CDR3 has 14 residues. The CDR3 reads CASSLDSLNYGYTF. The DNA of the CDR3 is TGCGCCAGCAGCTTGGATAGCCTTAACTATGGCTACACCTTC.

The chain has TRBV6-1 and TRBJ2-7; no clear D gene. This CDR3 contains 15 residues. Germline loops: CDR1 MNHNS, CDR2 SASEGT. V was trimmed by 2 bases and J by 1 base, leaving 12 bases between them. The CDR3 sequence: CASSEFIGGSYEQYF. The CDR3, as DNA: TGTGCCAGCAGTGAATTTATAGGCGGATCCTACGAGCAGTACTTC.

The table lists this clone with a count of one. The gene calls are TRBV2 and TRBJ2-7; D is uncertain. Germline V gene lookup returns CDR1 SNHLY and CDR2 FYNNEI. The V end lost 4 bases, the J end lost 2 bases, and 6 bases lay between the germline ends. CDR3 size: 12 residues. Here the CDR3 reads CASSVLAYEQYF. The DNA for the CDR3 is TGTGCCAGCAGTGTTTTAGCCTACGAGCAGTACTTC.